This T cell receptor beta chain was identified in a study of shared clonotypes between healthy human individuals. Trimming removed 2 bases from V and 2 bases from J; junction bases left unmatched: 5. Germline CDR1 is MNHEY and CDR2 is SVGAGI. CDR3 length equals 15 residues. The input for sorted-subset replicate PCRs was 150 to 200 ng DNA, around 30,000 T cell genomes. Clones were read by immunoSEQ multiplex PCR, and TCRdb kept only the in-frame ones, dropping some. The sample has around 2.3 million clones; about 94% are singletons. The V and J genes are TRBV6-5 and TRBJ2-5, with TRBD1 matching 7 bases. The sequence was obtained from a man between 18 and 29 years old in good health. The specimen was naive CD4+ T cells sorted from blood. Subset denoted: CD45RA+ positively selected. The CDR3 here is CASSYLRGRQETQYF. In DNA, the CDR3 is TGTGCCAGCAGTTACCTGAGGGGGCGACAAGAGACCCAGTACTTC.